This entry describes one T cell receptor (beta chain). The data were produced by immunoSEQ multiplex PCR, yet TCRdb's version contains in-frame clones alone and is incomplete. Of some 6,000 clones listed, roughly 78% were seen once; the top ten hold approximately 10%. These data belong to a study of early stage breast cancer tumors. Unmatched junction bases numbered 7, after V lost 5 bases and J lost 4 bases. CDR1 and CDR2 from the germline V gene are SGHNT and YENEEA. This CDR3 has 16 amino acids. The sequence came from a person between 70 and 80 years old with breast cancer. The chain is built from TRBV11-3 and TRBJ2-3; 12 bases line up with TRBD2. Sequencing input: normal breast tissue next to the tumor. The CDR3 DNA is TGTGCCAGCAGCAACCGACTAGCGGGGGATTCAGATACGCAGTATTTT. Translation: CASSNRLAGDSDTQYF.